This TCR beta chain derives from a study of blood T cell repertoires in COVID-19. Study in general: There were acute and convalescent COVID-19 samples, and they came from the United States, Italy and Spain. PBMCs, B-cell-depleted T cells, or T cells provided the cDNA or gDNA that made up the material.

Assay used: immunoSEQ multiplex PCR; TCRdb lists only in-frame clones, some missing. This table holds 140,000 or so clones, around 87% found once. This CDR3 is 18 amino acids long. With V trimmed by 5 bases and J by 2 bases, 19 bases remained unmatched. Germline V CDR1 and CDR2: SQVTM, ANQGSEA. V usage is TRBV29-1 and J usage is TRBJ1-2; TRBD1 matches at 8 bases. Sequencing was carried out using peripheral blood. The sequence derives from a middle-aged man who had recovered from COVID-19. CDR3 sequence: CSVLPLKFPTGVNYGYTF. Written as DNA, the CDR3 is TGCAGCGTTTTGCCCCTAAAATTTCCGACAGGGGTAAACTATGGCTACACCTTC.